What follows are 30 T cell receptor beta chains derived from one specimen sequenced in a study of blood T cell repertoires in COVID-19. The method was immunoSEQ multiplex PCR; TCRdb's version includes in-frame clones alone and lacks a portion of them. The data show around 180,000 clones, about 84% seen once. Sequences were obtained from PBMCs or T cells enriched from blood (not recorded which). The receptors shown here come from a man over 45 who had recovered from COVID-19.

The chain links TRBV18 to TRBJ2-5; D perhaps matches TRBD1 (7 bases). The CDR3 loop spans 14 amino acids. Germline CDR1 KGHSH, CDR2 LQKENI. Trimming took off 3 bases at V and 3 bases at J, with 11 bases between the two ends. The CDR3 here is CASSPAGTEETQYF. CDR3 coding DNA: TGTGCCAGCTCACCGGCGGGGACAGAAGAGACCCAGTACTTC.

Here the CDR3 DNA reads TGTGCCAGCAGTGATGACAGTTACTCCTACGAGCAGTACTTC. It codes for CASSDDSYSYEQYF. The chain employs TRBV6-1 and TRBJ2-7; D possibly corresponds to TRBD1 (5 bases). CDR1 and CDR2 (germline): MNHNS, SASEGT. The CDR3 is 14 residues long. V lost 3 bases and J lost 0, with 9 bases in between.

The rearrangement joins TRBV10-3 to TRBJ2-5, with TRBD1 identical over 7 bases. This CDR3 spans 14 amino acids. With V trimmed by 4 bases and J by 4 bases, 6 bases remained unmatched. Looked up from germline, CDR1 is ENHRY and CDR2 is SYGVKD. In DNA form, the CDR3 reads TGTGCCATCAGTGCACTCGGACAGGTAGAGACCCAGTACTTC. Encoded protein: CAISALGQVETQYF.

The count of this clone is one. The rearrangement links TRBV5-4 to TRBJ1-5; unclear D gene. The CDR3 is 15 residues long. CDR1 SGHNT and CDR2 YYREEE come from the germline V gene (reference sequence). Trimming took off 4 bases at V and 1 base at J, with 12 bases between the two ends. CDR3 sequence reads: CASSKLPGSNQPQHF. For the CDR3, the DNA is TGTGCCAGCAGCAAACTACCCGGGAGCAATCAGCCCCAGCATTTT.

The genes are TRBV12-3 or TRBV12-4 and TRBJ2-2, with D hard to call. This CDR3 is 13 amino acids long. V was trimmed by 7 bases and J by 3 bases, leaving 9 bases between them. This CDR3 is CASKYLHTGELFF. CDR3 DNA sequence: TGTGCCAGCAAGTACTTGCACACCGGGGAGCTGTTTTTT.

This chain joins TRBV25-1 and TRBJ1-2; D is perhaps TRBD1 (6 bases). Germline-derived CDR1 and CDR2 are MGHDK and SYGVNS. The CDR3 is made up of 13 amino acids. V lost 5 bases and J lost 2, with 9 bases in between. The CDR3 nucleotides read TGTGCCAGCAGTCTTGGGGGCAACTATGGCTACACCTTC. Residues: CASSLGGNYGYTF.

The V call is TRBV7-2, the J call TRBJ1-2; 8 nucleotides agree with TRBD1. The CDR3 runs 15 residues. With V trimmed by 1 base and J by 2 bases, 3 bases remained unmatched. The V gene's germline CDR1 is SGHTA and CDR2 FQGNSA. This CDR3 reads CASSLETGVNYGYTF. CDR3 DNA sequence: TGTGCCAGCAGCTTAGAGACAGGGGTAAACTATGGCTACACCTTC.

The chain joins TRBV5-1 to TRBJ2-7; TRBD1 matches 7 bases. There are 15 residues in the CDR3. The V gene end was trimmed by 4 bases and the J gene end by 1 base; junction bases not matched to a gene: 8. Per germline, CDR1 SGHRS and CDR2 YFSETQ. As DNA, the CDR3 is TGCGCCAGCAGCCAAAGTCCGGGACAGTCCTACGAGCAGTACTTC. Translation gives CASSQSPGQSYEQYF.

The rearrangement links TRBV9 to TRBJ1-6; D gene unclear. Trimming left V 0 bases short and J 13 bases short, with 17 bases between. From germline, CDR1 is SGDLS and CDR2 YYNGEE. The CDR3 runs 15 residues. The CDR3 sequence: CASSVGESPSFPLHF. As DNA, the CDR3 is TGTGCCAGCAGCGTAGGGGAGTCGCCCAGTTTCCCCCTCCACTTT.

This chain joins TRBV5-6 and TRBJ1-6, with D possibly matching TRBD1 (5 bases). This CDR3 is 15 amino acids long. Germline V CDR1 and CDR2: SGHDT, YYEEEE. The V end was cut by 4 bases, the J end by 10 bases, with 18 bases between. The CDR3, as DNA: TGTGCCAGCAGCCTGACAGCTAACGGGAGATCACCCCTCCACTTT. This translates into CASSLTANGRSPLHF.

The chain combines TRBV6-1 with TRBJ1-1; 10 bases line up with TRBD1. CDR3 size: 13 residues. In germline, CDR1 is MNHNS, CDR2 SASEGT. Losses at the gene ends were 1 base for V and 11 bases for J; bases not matched to a gene: 4. The CDR3 sequence: CASSEVDRGVAFF. The CDR3 DNA reads TGTGCCAGCAGTGAAGTGGACAGGGGGGTTGCTTTCTTT.

With regard to this clone: Other DNA sequences in this specimen translate into the identical CDR3. Here the CDR3 reads CASSLGQGVYEQYF. The CDR3 DNA sequence: TGCGCCAGCAGCTTGGGACAGGGGGTGTACGAGCAGTACTTC. The V gene is TRBV5-1, the J gene TRBJ2-7, with 9 bases fitting TRBD1. Trimming took 0 bases from V and 4 from J; bases not matched to a gene: 2. The CDR3 runs to 14 residues. The V gene's germline CDR1 is SGHRS and CDR2 YFSETQ.

The V and J genes are TRBV27 and TRBJ2-2, with D perhaps matching TRBD2 (5 bases). The CDR3 has 14 amino acids. Germline V gene sequence: CDR1 MNHEY, CDR2 SMNVEV (reference sequence). V lost 8 bases and J 6 bases, leaving 16 bases between the germline ends. In DNA, the CDR3 is TGTGCCAGCCTGCGAGTCCGAGGGCCCGGGGAGCTGTTTTTT. This codes for CASLRVRGPGELFF.

The gene calls are TRBV2 and TRBJ2-3; 11 bases align to TRBD2. Per germline, CDR1 SNHLY and CDR2 FYNNEI. This CDR3 is 15 amino acids long. V shed 6 bases and J 4 bases; nucleotides not matched to a gene: 6. CDR3 amino acids: CASSGGTSGSDTQYF. CDR3 nucleotide sequence: TGTGCCAGCAGCGGTGGGACTAGCGGCTCAGATACGCAGTATTTT.

The gene calls are TRBV9 and TRBJ2-3; D might be TRBD2 (6 bases). Germline lookup yields CDR1 SGDLS and CDR2 YYNGEE. V lost 0 bases and J 3 bases, leaving 14 bases between the germline ends. This CDR3 has 16 amino acids. The CDR3 sequence: CASSVDAGPLTDTQYF. Here the CDR3 DNA reads TGTGCCAGCAGCGTAGACGCGGGGCCCCTTACAGATACGCAGTATTTT. Full variable domain (remainder filled in from reference TRBV9 and TRBJ2-3): DSGVTQTPKHLITATGQRVTLRCSPRSGDLSVYWYQQSLDQGLQFLIQYYNGEERAKGNILERFSAQQFPDLHSELNLSSLELGDSALYFCASSVDAGPLTDTQYFGPGTRLTVL.

The rearrangement links TRBV4-3 to TRBJ2-2; D possibly corresponds to TRBD1 (6 bases). CDR1 and CDR2 from the germline V gene are LGHNA and YSLEER. This CDR3 spans 16 amino acids. The V gene lost 0 bases and the J gene lost 2 bases, with 10 bases spanning the gap. CDR3 amino acids: CASSQDKDRNTGELFF. In DNA, the CDR3 is TGCGCCAGCAGCCAAGATAAGGACAGAAACACCGGGGAGCTGTTTTTT.

A few counts support this clone. The chain carries TRBV10-2 and TRBJ2-1; 8 nucleotides match TRBD1. Germline lookup yields CDR1 WSHSY and CDR2 SAAADI. The CDR3 loop spans 14 amino acids. Germline trimming cut 6 bases from V and 7 bases from J; bases unmatched to any gene: 8. CDR3 nucleotide sequence: TGCGCCAGCAGAGACAGGGGACAAGGGAATGAGCAGTTCTTC. Translating it yields CASRDRGQGNEQFF.

The chain carries TRBV19 and TRBJ2-5; the D gene is possibly TRBD1 (6 bases). CDR1 LNHDA and CDR2 SQIVND come from the germline V gene (reference sequence). The CDR3 is 13 residues long. V shed 6 bases and J shed 1 base, with 9 bases lying between them. DNA for the CDR3: TGTGCCAGTAGGAGGGACACCCAAGAGACCCAGTACTTC. This translates into CASRRDTQETQYF.

This sequence joins TRBV6-4 and TRBJ1-1; D is undetermined. The germline V and J ends were trimmed by 5 bases and 0 bases, with 13 bases remaining between them. This CDR3 spans 15 amino acids. Germline CDR1 is MRHNA and CDR2 is SNTAGT. CDR3 nucleotides: TGTGCCAGCAGTCCAGACAACGCAATGAACACTGAAGCTTTCTTT. Translation: CASSPDNAMNTEAFF.

This chain uses TRBV10-3 with TRBJ1-2, with D possibly TRBD1 on 5 matching bases. The CDR3 loop spans 16 amino acids. V was clipped by 0 bases and J by 4 bases, with 15 bases between them. Looked up from germline, CDR1 is ENHRY and CDR2 is SYGVKD. The CDR3 loop is CAISESSGAGGYGYTF. CDR3 DNA sequence: TGTGCCATCAGTGAGTCAAGCGGGGCTGGGGGCTATGGCTACACCTTC.

The rearrangement joins TRBV11-2 to TRBJ2-5; a weak D match, TRBD1 (6 bases). The CDR3 covers 15 residues. Germline-derived CDR1 and CDR2 are SGHAT and FQNNGV. V lost 0 bases and J lost 2, with 10 bases in between. CDR3 sequence (DNA): TGTGCCAGCAGCTTAGATCCTGGGACACAAGAGACCCAGTACTTC. It codes for CASSLDPGTQETQYF.

In regard to this clone: An end of the junction does not agree with germline; a read error may underlie this. This chain joins TRBV7-7 and TRBJ2-1, with D possibly matching TRBD1 (7 bases). The CDR3 is made up of 17 amino acids. Germline CDR1 is SSHAT and CDR2 is FNYEAQ (reference sequence). The CDR3 nucleotides are TGTGCTAGCAGCTTAGCGCCGGTGGGGCAGGGGGGTAATGAGCAGTTCTTC. Translated: CASSLAPVGQGGNEQFF.

Only one count was recorded for this clone. The V gene is TRBV6-5, the J gene TRBJ1-2; D is perhaps TRBD1 (6 bases). Trimming pared 7 bases from V and 4 bases from J, leaving 19 bases between. Germline CDR1 is MNHEY and CDR2 is SVGAGI. CDR3 length equals 15 residues. The CDR3 spells CASTSQDRAIYGYTF. In DNA form, the CDR3 reads TGTGCCAGCACCTCCCAGGACAGAGCTATCTATGGCTACACCTTC.

The rearrangement joins TRBV2 to TRBJ2-7; TRBD1 aligns across 10 bases. V lost 6 bases, J lost 2 bases, and 4 bases stayed unmatched. CDR1 and CDR2 (germline): SNHLY, FYNNEI. CDR3 length: 14 amino acids. The CDR3 DNA is TGTGCCAGCAGCCCGGGGACAGGGGCCTACGAGCAGTACTTC. Translated, it gives CASSPGTGAYEQYF.

Turning to this clone: This specimen includes other DNA sequences encoding the same CDR3. The chain links TRBV27 to TRBJ1-2; TRBD1 matches at 7 bases. V was pared by 2 bases and J by 2 bases, with 5 bases of the junction left unmatched. The CDR3 is made up of 15 amino acids. Looked up from germline, CDR1 is MNHEY and CDR2 is SMNVEV (reference sequence). The DNA of the CDR3 is TGTGCCAGCAGTTTAAACAGGGGCGCCAACTATGGCTACACCTTC. Its protein is CASSLNRGANYGYTF.

In this sample, this clone turned up a few times. V is TRBV3-1 (or the pseudogene TRBV3-2) and J is TRBJ1-2, with 7 nucleotides matching TRBD1. Trimming removed 0 bases from V and 1 base from J; junction bases left unmatched: 17. CDR3 length: 20 amino acids. Looked up from germline, CDR1 is LGHDT and CDR2 is YNNKEL (reference sequence). The CDR3 loop reads CASSQEGGRGKPRDNYGYTF. CDR3 bases: TGTGCCAGCAGCCAAGAGGGTGGCAGGGGGAAACCGCGGGATAACTATGGCTACACCTTC.

The chain links TRBV12-3 or TRBV12-4 to TRBJ2-2; D call uncertain. This CDR3 contains 13 residues. Trimming cost V 3 bases and J 8 bases, with 10 bases left between them. CDR3 in DNA: TGTGCCAGCAGTTTCGCCACAGTGGGGGAGCTGTTTTTT. This codes for CASSFATVGELFF.

This clone was observed a single time. The rearrangement uses TRBV9 and TRBJ1-5, with 7 bases that match TRBD1. The V segment lost 3 bases and the J segment 11 bases; nucleotides outside the gene matches: 17. CDR3 length: 16 amino acids. CDR1 is SGDLS and CDR2 is YYNGEE in the germline V gene. The CDR3 sequence is CASSADLTGVKTTQHF. The CDR3 DNA follows: TGTGCCAGCAGCGCGGACCTTACAGGGGTTAAGACGACCCAGCATTTT.

This clone was detected once. This chain joins TRBV19 and TRBJ2-3; 7 nucleotides align to TRBD1. The CDR3 is made up of 14 amino acids. CDR1 is LNHDA and CDR2 is SQIVND in the germline V gene (reference sequence). V lost 9 bases and J lost 2; bases outside the gene matches: 8. CDR3 sequence (DNA): TGTGCCAGCCGGGACAGCACGACCACAGATACGCAGTATTTT. Encoded protein: CASRDSTTTDTQYF.

The chain couples TRBV7-6 to TRBJ1-2, with no clear D. CDR3 length: 12 residues. Per germline, CDR1 SGHVS and CDR2 FNYEAQ. V gave up 3 bases and J gave up 8 bases, with 10 bases separating them. The CDR3 sequence: CASSLAGAGYTF. The CDR3 DNA is TGTGCCAGCAGCTTGGCGGGTGCGGGCTACACCTTC.